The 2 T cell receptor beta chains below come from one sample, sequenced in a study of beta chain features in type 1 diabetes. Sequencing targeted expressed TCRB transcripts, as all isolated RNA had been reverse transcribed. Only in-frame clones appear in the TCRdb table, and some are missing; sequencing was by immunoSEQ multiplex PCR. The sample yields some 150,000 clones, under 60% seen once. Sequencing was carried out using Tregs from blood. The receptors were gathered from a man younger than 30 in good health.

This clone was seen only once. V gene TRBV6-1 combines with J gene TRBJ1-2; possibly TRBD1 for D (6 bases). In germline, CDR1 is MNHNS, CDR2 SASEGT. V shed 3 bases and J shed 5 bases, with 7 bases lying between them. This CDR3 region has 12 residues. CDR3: CASSEGAYGYTF. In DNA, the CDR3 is TGTGCCAGCAGTGAGGGGGCTTATGGCTACACCTTC.

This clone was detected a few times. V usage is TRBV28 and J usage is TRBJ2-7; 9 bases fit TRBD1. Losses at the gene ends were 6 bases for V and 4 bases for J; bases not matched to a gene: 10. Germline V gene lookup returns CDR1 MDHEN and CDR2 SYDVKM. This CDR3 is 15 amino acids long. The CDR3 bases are TGTGCCAGCAGCTCTGACGGGACAGGGACTTACGAGCAGTACTTC. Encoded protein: CASSSDGTGTYEQYF.